Below, 4 T cell receptor beta chains from the same sample are listed, as sequenced in a study of spatial heterogeneity in lung cancer. A single record per CDR3 protein comes from TCRdb applying MiXCR to the 5' RACE reads. The sample has around 2,500 distinct CDR3 sequences; over 7.5% are singletons. As to time point: sample taken at primary tumor resection. The source was normal lung tissue next to the tumor, collected at surgery. These receptors came from a female donor with early-stage non-small cell lung cancer.

The CDR3 here is CSAREVSTDTQYF. DNA for the CDR3: TGCAGTGCGAGGGAAGTTAGCACAGATACGCAGTATTTT. This rearrangement joins TRBV20-1 to TRBJ2-3; D possibly corresponds to TRBD2 (5 bases). The CDR3 runs 13 residues. Germline loops: CDR1 DFQATT, CDR2 SNEGSKA (reference sequence). V lost 6 bases to trimming and J lost 0 bases, with 10 bases between them.

This clonotype is medium-sized in the sample. This chain links TRBV23-1 with TRBJ2-5; 7 positions agree with TRBD1. TRBV23-1 is given ORF status, its function remaining uncertain. The CDR3 has 8 amino acids. J was trimmed by 9 bases and V by 11 bases; bases with no gene match: 0. The CDR3 is CAQGAQYF. The CDR3 nucleotides read TGCGCCCAGGGGGCCCAGTACTTC.

This clonotype was counted between two and nine times. V usage is TRBV7-2 and J usage is TRBJ2-1; 8 nucleotides line up with TRBD2. Germline V lookup: CDR1 SGHTA, CDR2 FQGNSA. The CDR3 is 13 residues long. The J segment lost 9 bases and the V segment lost 1 base, leaving 2 bases of the junction unmatched. The DNA of the CDR3 is TGTGCCAGCAGCTTAGGCCGGGAGGGTGAGCAGTTCTTC. As protein: CASSLGREGEQFF.

Relative to its sample, this clonotype is medium-sized. The CDR3 sequence is CASRKDRVSYEQYV. In nucleotides, the CDR3 is TGTGCCAGCAGAAAGGACAGGGTCTCCTACGAGCAGTACGTC. This rearrangement joins TRBV6-2 or TRBV6-3 to TRBJ2-7; 8 bases align to TRBD1. The CDR3 has 14 residues. Per germline, CDR1 MNHEY and CDR2 SVGEGT. The V and J ends lost 6 bases and 0 bases, in that order; junction bases with no gene match: 4.